A single sample is the source of the 9 T cell receptor beta chains below, sequenced in a study of blood T cell repertoires in COVID-19. Clones were read by immunoSEQ multiplex PCR, and TCRdb kept only the in-frame ones, dropping some. The sample includes 250,000 to 400,000 clones, more than 90% of them seen just once. Sequenced sample: PBMCs or T cells enriched from blood (not recorded which). Receptors originate from a man aged 60-69 years who had recovered from COVID-19.

The chain joins TRBV18 to TRBJ1-1; no clear D gene. The germline gives CDR1 KGHSH, CDR2 LQKENI. The length of the CDR3 is 15 residues. V was clipped by 7 bases and J by 1 base, with 16 bases between them. CDR3 amino acids: CASFFTEASNTEAFF. The CDR3 region has the DNA TGTGCCAGCTTCTTCACGGAGGCATCGAACACTGAAGCTTTCTTT.

The chain is built from TRBV27 and TRBJ2-7, with TRBD1 matching 8 bases. The junction had 15 bases not matched to a gene; V was cut back by 6 bases and J by 5 bases. Germline CDR1 and CDR2: MNHEY and SMNVEV (reference sequence). CDR3 length: 16 amino acids. CDR3 coding DNA: TGTGCCAGCAGACCACTTTCCAGGGGGCGTCCGAACGAGCAGTACTTC. It is translated as CASRPLSRGRPNEQYF.

This chain connects TRBV5-4 to TRBJ2-4; 10 positions agree with TRBD2. This CDR3 region has 17 residues. V lost 3 bases to trimming and J lost 6 bases; unmatched junction nucleotides: 12. CDR1 is SGHNT and CDR2 is YYREEE in the germline V gene (reference sequence). CDR3: CASSYSLAGMGVNIQYF. CDR3 in DNA: TGTGCCAGCAGCTACTCACTAGCGGGAATGGGCGTAAACATTCAGTACTTC.

The V and J genes are TRBV29-1 and TRBJ2-5; perhaps TRBD1 as D (5 bases). Per germline, CDR1 SQVTM and CDR2 ANQGSEA. V lost 6 bases and J 4 bases, leaving 15 bases between the germline ends. The CDR3 runs 13 residues. The CDR3: CSVLSGAPETQYF. The CDR3 DNA follows: TGCAGCGTCCTGAGTGGGGCCCCAGAGACCCAGTACTTC.

The genes are TRBV30 and TRBJ1-2; a possible D gene is TRBD1 (5 bases). Germline CDR1 reads GTSNPN; CDR2 reads SVGIG (reference sequence). The CDR3 contains 12 residues. V was pared by 4 bases and J by 7 bases, with 13 bases between. The CDR3 nucleotides are TGTGCCTGGATCACAGGAGCCGCTGGCTACACCTTC. Amino acids: CAWITGAAGYTF.

The sample holds one count of this clone. This chain joins TRBV24-1 and TRBJ2-7; 7 nucleotides match TRBD2. The length of the CDR3 is 14 residues. CDR1 KGHDR and CDR2 SFDVKD come from the germline V gene. Trimming at V came to 3 bases and at J to 1 base, leaving 2 bases not matched to a gene. The CDR3 region has the DNA TGTGCCACCAGTGATACGCGGGGGTCCTACGAGCAGTACTTC. Translating it yields CATSDTRGSYEQYF.

The chain combines TRBV4-3 with TRBJ1-2; 7 bases are a match to TRBD1. Trimming at V came to 3 bases and at J to 7 bases, leaving 5 bases not matched to a gene. Per the germline V gene, CDR1 is LGHNA and CDR2 is YSLEER. The CDR3 has 13 residues. CDR3 sequence reads: CASSQTGLVGYTF. CDR3 in DNA: TGCGCCAGCAGCCAGACAGGGTTAGTTGGCTACACCTTC.

This chain joins TRBV2 and TRBJ2-2, with TRBD1 as a possible D gene (6 bases). Deletions cut 6 bases from V and 0 bases from J, with 11 bases between. This CDR3 comprises 15 residues. Germline CDR1 is SNHLY and CDR2 is FYNNEI. The CDR3 region has the DNA TGTGCCAGCAGAATCGACAGGTCGAACACCGGGGAGCTGTTTTTT. Translating gives CASRIDRSNTGELFF.

The genes are TRBV7-3 and TRBJ2-3, with 8 positions matching TRBD1. Germline loops: CDR1 SGHTA, CDR2 FQGTGA. The CDR3 has 14 residues. Germline trimming cut 5 bases from V and 4 bases from J; bases unmatched to any gene: 5. The CDR3 bases are TGTGCCAGCAGCGTGACAGGGGTGGCAGATACGCAGTATTTT. It encodes CASSVTGVADTQYF.